The rows below give T cell receptor beta chains drawn from one sample of a study of T-cell memory formation after mild COVID-19. TCRdb processed the 5' RACE reads anew with MiXCR; each CDR3 protein has one entry. Among about 390,000 distinct CDR3 sequences, approximately 16% were seen once, and the ten largest hold 20% to 25%. The sample taken for sequencing was PBMCs or a T cell subset sorted from them (not recorded which). Receptor source: a young man who had mild COVID-19 (a few samples of this study predate the infection). Cell type and time point are not known. CDR3s include the opening cysteine and the closing phenylalanine or tryptophan. The order of the fields is clone size, J gene, D gene, V gene, CDR3 protein, CDR3 DNA. The D gene is left open where the match is weak. Clone size appears in some rows only: once, few, many, or a class for an expanded clone.

size: NA; J: TRBJ1-1; D: NA; V: TRBV7-2; CDR3: CASSLWGEAYPAFF; DNA: TGTGCCAGCAGCTTATGGGGCGAGGCCTATCCAGCTTTCTTT
size: once; J: TRBJ2-7; D: NA; V: TRBV6-5; CDR3: CASSYGDGEQYF; DNA: TGTGCCAGCAGTTACGGGGATGGCGAGCAGTACTTC
size: NA; J: TRBJ2-5; D: TRBD1; V: TRBV6-5; CDR3: CASWTGWSETQYF; DNA: TGTGCCAGCTGGACAGGGTGGTCGGAGACCCAGTACTTC
size: NA; J: TRBJ2-7; D: NA; V: TRBV7-2; CDR3: CASSLGVMDSYEQYF; DNA: TGTGCCAGCAGCTTAGGGGTCATGGACTCCTACGAGCAGTACTTC
size: NA; J: TRBJ1-2; D: NA; V: TRBV9; CDR3: CASSDPGTANYGYTF; DNA: TGTGCCAGCAGCGACCCAGGGACCGCTAACTATGGCTACACCTTC
size: many; J: TRBJ2-2; D: NA; V: TRBV20-1; CDR3: CSVKRGVPNTGELFF; DNA: TGCAGTGTCAAGCGCGGAGTCCCGAACACCGGGGAGCTGTTTTTT
size: many; J: TRBJ2-4; D: TRBD2; V: TRBV7-8; CDR3: CASSSLGLAGKYF; DNA: TGTGCCAGCAGCTCCCTGGGACTAGCGGGGAAGTACTTC
size: many; J: TRBJ2-7; D: NA; V: TRBV6-6; CDR3: CASSPQRKDEQYF; DNA: TGTGCCAGCAGCCCACAGAGAAAGGACGAGCAGTACTTC
size: NA; J: TRBJ1-2; D: NA; V: TRBV5-1; CDR3: CASSLEAGHYGYTF; DNA: TGCGCCAGCAGCTTGGAGGCCGGCCACTATGGCTACACCTTC
size: few; J: TRBJ2-3; D: NA; V: TRBV7-2; CDR3: CASTRDWSTDTQYF; DNA: TGTGCCAGCACCAGGGACTGGAGCACAGATACGCAGTATTTT